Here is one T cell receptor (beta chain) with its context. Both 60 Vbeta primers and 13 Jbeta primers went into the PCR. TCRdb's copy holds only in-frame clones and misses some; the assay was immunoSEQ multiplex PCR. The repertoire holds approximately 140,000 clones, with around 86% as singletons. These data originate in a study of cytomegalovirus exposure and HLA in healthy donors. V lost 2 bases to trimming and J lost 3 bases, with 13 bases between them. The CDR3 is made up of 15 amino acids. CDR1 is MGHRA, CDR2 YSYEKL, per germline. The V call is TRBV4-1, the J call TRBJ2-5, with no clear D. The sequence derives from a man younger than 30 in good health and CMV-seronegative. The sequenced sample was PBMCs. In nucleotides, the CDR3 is TGCGCCAGCAGCCAACTCGGGTCGACGGAAGAGACCCAGTACTTC. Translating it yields CASSQLGSTEETQYF.